The 24 T cell receptor beta chains in this list originate from one sample, sequenced in a study of response to subunit inactivated influenza vaccine. A single record per CDR3 protein comes from TCRdb applying MiXCR to the RT-PCR reads. Here the sample spans hundreds of thousands of distinct CDR3 sequences, approximately 15% being singletons. The material was CD4+ T cells sorted from PBMCs, obtained roughly 24 months after vaccination. The receptors come from a man between 50 and 75 years old who received an inactivated influenza vaccine.

The table lists this clonotype with many counts. CDR3 in DNA: TGCGCCAGCAGCCGGGAATCTACCGGGGAGCTGTTTTTT. The encoded protein is CASSRESTGELFF. This rearrangement joins TRBV5-1 to TRBJ2-2, with D perhaps matching TRBD2 (5 bases). Germline CDR1 is SGHRS and CDR2 is YFSETQ. The CDR3 extends over 13 amino acids. Trimming shortened V by 4 bases and J by 5 bases, and 9 bases separated the two germline ends.

In its sample, this clonotype was seen many times. The rearrangement links TRBV6-1 to TRBJ2-1; possibly TRBD1 for D (6 bases). Germline V gives CDR1 MNHNS, CDR2 SASEGT. The ends were cut back, 9 bases at V and 10 bases at J, with 19 bases in the middle. This CDR3 has 13 amino acids. This CDR3 reads CASYSVQGLEQFF. CDR3 nucleotides: TGTGCCAGTTATAGCGTCCAGGGGCTCGAGCAGTTCTTC.

This clonotype has more than one count but fewer than ten. V gene TRBV30 combines with J gene TRBJ1-5; D might be TRBD1 (5 bases). Trimming removed 0 bases at V and 6 bases at J, with 18 bases between. Germline CDR1 and CDR2: GTSNPN and SVGIG (reference sequence). CDR3 length: 16 amino acids. This chain's CDR3 is CAWSVKGREKAQPQHF. Written as DNA, the CDR3 is TGTGCCTGGAGTGTAAAGGGCAGGGAGAAGGCTCAGCCCCAGCATTTT.

This chain connects TRBV6-2 or TRBV6-3 to TRBJ1-1, with 8 nucleotides matching TRBD1. J was trimmed by 6 bases and V by 5 bases; bases with no gene match: 8. Germline-derived CDR1 and CDR2 are MNHEY and SVGEGT. The CDR3 sequence is 14 residues long. In DNA, the CDR3 is TGTGCCAGCAGTCGACCTCAGGGGGCCCCTGAAGCTTTCTTT. Translating gives CASSRPQGAPEAFF.

This clonotype was recorded at least ten times. The CDR3 DNA reads as TGTGCCAGCACCCAACTACTAGCGGGAGAGACCCAGTACTTC. The encoded protein is CASTQLLAGETQYF. The rearrangement joins TRBV7-2 to TRBJ2-5; 9 nucleotides line up with TRBD2. Germline CDR1 reads SGHTA; CDR2 reads FQGNSA. Unmatched junction bases numbered 7, after V lost 7 bases and J lost 4 bases. The CDR3 extends over 14 amino acids.

CDR3 in DNA: TGCGCCAGCAGCTTGGTCCAAGGGAGCTCCTACGAGCAGTACTTC. Translation: CASSLVQGSSYEQYF. This chain joins TRBV5-1 and TRBJ2-7; maybe TRBD2 (5 bases). CDR1 and CDR2 from the germline V gene are SGHRS and YFSETQ. The CDR3 has 15 amino acids. With 0 bases removed from V and 0 bases from J, the gap between germline ends came to 10 bases.

This clonotype was seen a few times. The CDR3 here is CASSLDATRTDTQYF. CDR3 nucleotide sequence: TGTGCCAGCAGCTTAGATGCTACCCGCACAGATACGCAGTATTTT. The chain recombines TRBV7-2 with TRBJ2-3, with D hard to call. From germline, CDR1 is SGHTA and CDR2 FQGNSA. V shed 1 base and J shed 1 base, with 9 bases lying between them. The CDR3 loop spans 15 amino acids.

This clonotype occurred a few times. The chain links TRBV7-2 to TRBJ2-7; D gene uncertain. V was pared by 3 bases and J by 0 bases, with 9 bases between. CDR3 size: 14 residues. From germline, CDR1 is SGHTA and CDR2 FQGNSA. This CDR3 reads CASSLSYHSYEQYF. In nucleotides, the CDR3 is TGTGCCAGCAGCTTGAGTTATCACTCCTACGAGCAGTACTTC.

The V and J genes are TRBV24-1 and TRBJ2-2; 9 bases map to TRBD2. CDR1 and CDR2 (germline): KGHDR, SFDVKD. The CDR3 consists of 16 residues. Unmatched junction bases numbered 7, after V lost 7 bases and J lost 2 bases. The CDR3 DNA is TGTGCCACCAGCGCCGCCGGGACTAGCAACACCGGGGAGCTGTTTTTT. Its translation: CATSAAGTSNTGELFF.

The chain recombines TRBV7-9 with TRBJ2-3; TRBD2 agrees at 12 bases. Germline CDR1 is SEHNR and CDR2 is FQNEAQ (reference sequence). The CDR3 is 16 residues long. V lost 5 bases to trimming and J lost 4 bases; unmatched junction nucleotides: 7. In nucleotides, the CDR3 is TGTGCCAGCAGCGTCAACCTAGCGGGGGGGGCAGATACGCAGTATTTT. Translated: CASSVNLAGGADTQYF.

This clonotype came up once. CDR3 residues: CSARDTAGSSTGELFF. Here the CDR3 DNA reads TGCAGTGCTAGAGATACGGCGGGCTCGAGCACCGGGGAGCTGTTTTTT. The chain joins TRBV20-1 to TRBJ2-2; a possible D gene is TRBD2 (5 bases). The length of the CDR3 is 16 residues. Trimming stripped 0 bases from V and 4 bases from J, with 15 bases between. Germline lookup yields CDR1 DFQATT and CDR2 SNEGSKA (reference sequence).

The V call is TRBV5-5, the J call TRBJ1-6; D is uncertain. Germline V lookup: CDR1 SGHKS, CDR2 YYEKEE (reference sequence). The CDR3 has 12 amino acids. Deletions cut 9 bases from V and 13 bases from J, with 17 bases between. The CDR3 DNA sequence: TGTGCCACCTCGACCCCTTCATCGCCCCTCCACTTT. This sequence encodes CATSTPSSPLHF.

V is TRBV25-1 and J is TRBJ2-7; D is possibly TRBD1 (6 bases). The CDR3 covers 13 residues. The germline CDR1 and CDR2 sequences are MGHDK and SYGVNS. V was trimmed by 10 bases and J by 4 bases, leaving 17 bases between them. The DNA of the CDR3 is TGTGCCACCCAGGGGTCCGCTCAGTACGAGCAGTACTTC. It yields the protein CATQGSAQYEQYF.

The chain recombines TRBV20-1 with TRBJ2-1, with TRBD2 as a possible D gene (5 bases). The CDR3 is 18 residues long. The germline V gene has CDR1 DFQATT and CDR2 SNEGSKA (reference sequence). V was pared by 1 base and J by 0 bases, with 19 bases between. This chain's CDR3 is CSARGIWAGKSSYNEQFF. In DNA form, the CDR3 reads TGCAGTGCTAGAGGTATCTGGGCGGGCAAGAGCTCCTACAATGAGCAGTTCTTC.

The chain links TRBV12-3 or TRBV12-4 to TRBJ1-1; 8 nucleotides align to TRBD1. V trimming: 2 bases; J trimming: 4 bases; junction bases outside the gene matches: 6. The CDR3 length is 15 residues. For the CDR3, the DNA is TGTGCCAGCAGTTTATTAGCAGGGGGCTTCACTGAAGCTTTCTTT. Its protein product is CASSLLAGGFTEAFF.

This chain joins TRBV20-1 and TRBJ2-5; 9 positions agree with TRBD1. V shed 4 bases and J 2 bases; nucleotides not matched to a gene: 11. The CDR3 is 16 amino acids. From germline, CDR1 is DFQATT and CDR2 SNEGSKA (reference sequence). CDR3 region: CSAISGSTGGQETQYF. The CDR3 DNA reads TGCAGTGCTATTAGCGGGTCGACAGGGGGTCAAGAGACCCAGTACTTC.

This chain connects TRBV18 to TRBJ1-3, with D hard to call. Per the germline V gene, CDR1 is KGHSH and CDR2 is LQKENI. The CDR3 is made up of 15 amino acids. Trimming left V 3 bases short and J 0 bases short, with 9 bases between. Written as DNA, the CDR3 is TGTGCCAGCTCACCCTCTATTCTCTCTGGAAACACCATATATTTT. It yields the protein CASSPSILSGNTIYF. The full variable domain, its missing parts supplied by reference TRBV18 and TRBJ1-3, is NAGVMQNPRHLVRRRGQEARLRCSPMKGHSHVYWYRQLPEEGLKFMVYLQKENIIDESGMPKERFSAEFPKEGPSILRIQQVVRGDSAAYFCASSPSILSGNTIYFGEGSWLTVV.

This clonotype was picked up a small number of times. The V and J genes are TRBV2 and TRBJ2-4; 8 nucleotides align to TRBD1. This CDR3 has 14 residues. J gave up 5 bases and V 5 bases, and 5 bases lay outside the gene matches. Germline CDR1 is SNHLY and CDR2 is FYNNEI. The CDR3 region is CASSRTGSENIQYF. The CDR3 nucleotides read TGTGCCAGCAGTAGGACAGGGTCTGAAAACATTCAGTACTTC.

J is TRBJ2-5 and V is TRBV20-1, with D tentatively TRBD2 (6 bases). Per germline, CDR1 DFQATT and CDR2 SNEGSKA (reference sequence). V shed 0 bases and J shed 5 bases, with 13 bases lying between them. The CDR3 spans 14 residues. CDR3 DNA sequence: TGCAGTGCTAGAGATCTTAGCGGTTCGGAGACCCAGTACTTC. As protein: CSARDLSGSETQYF.

The sample holds a few counts of this clonotype. The CDR3 spells CASSLVVSDTQYF. CDR3 in DNA: TGTGCCAGCAGCTTAGTAGTATCGGATACGCAGTATTTT. The chain couples TRBV7-2 to TRBJ2-3; D is ambiguous. Between the trimmed V and J ends, which lost 1 base and 6 bases, there was a span of 8 bases. The CDR3 consists of 13 residues. Germline values: CDR1 SGHTA, CDR2 FQGNSA. Based on the CDR3 plus reference TRBV7-2 and TRBJ2-3, the full variable domain is GAGVSQSPSNKVTEKGKDVELRCDPISGHTALYWYRQSLGQGLEFLIYFQGNSAPDKSGLPSDRFSAERTGGSVSTLTIQRTQQEDSAVYLCASSLVVSDTQYFGPGTRLTVL.

The rearrangement uses TRBV6-2 or TRBV6-3 and TRBJ2-3; possible D gene TRBD1, 6 bases. Deletions cut 0 bases from V and 4 bases from J, with 11 bases between. Germline V lookup: CDR1 MNHEY, CDR2 SVGEGT. The CDR3 is made up of 15 amino acids. CDR3 loop: CASSYSTGRADTQYF. Written as DNA, the CDR3 is TGTGCCAGCAGTTACTCGACAGGACGCGCAGATACGCAGTATTTT.

This clonotype showed up just a few times. The chain combines TRBV27 with TRBJ1-5; D call uncertain. The CDR3 sequence is 13 residues long. The germline gives CDR1 MNHEY, CDR2 SMNVEV (reference sequence). V was pared by 3 bases and J by 3 bases, with 6 bases between. CDR3 nucleotides: TGTGCCAGCAGTTTTCAGATCAATCAGCCCCAGCATTTT. Residues: CASSFQINQPQHF.

The rearrangement uses TRBV7-2 and TRBJ2-7; 8 bases are shared with TRBD2. J gave up 2 bases and V 5 bases, and 5 bases lay outside the gene matches. This CDR3 region has 14 residues. CDR1 SGHTA and CDR2 FQGNSA come from the germline V gene. The CDR3 is CASSPTSVPYEQYF. In DNA form, the CDR3 reads TGTGCCAGCAGCCCGACTAGCGTTCCCTACGAGCAGTACTTC.

This rearrangement joins TRBV30 to TRBJ2-3; 9 nucleotides match TRBD2. With V trimmed by 8 bases and J by 6 bases, 9 bases remained unmatched. The CDR3 runs to 13 residues. Germline V lookup: CDR1 GTSNPN, CDR2 SVGIG (reference sequence). The CDR3 spells CAGWRGGHDTQYF. CDR3 bases: TGTGCCGGGTGGCGGGGGGGCCATGATACGCAGTATTTT. Looking up the rest from reference TRBV30 and TRBJ2-3 gives the full variable domain: SQTIHQWPATLVQPVGSPLSLECTVEGTSNPNLYWYRQAAGRGLQLLFYSVGIGQISSEVPQNLSASRPQDRQFILSSKKLLLSDSGFYLCAGWRGGHDTQYFGPGTRLTVL.